The 12 T cell receptor beta chains below were found in one sample sequenced in a study of cytomegalovirus exposure and HLA in healthy donors. Use of 60 Vbeta and 13 Jbeta primers characterized the PCR. Sequencing used immunoSEQ multiplex PCR; TCRdb keeps in-frame clones, though not all of them. The data hold fewer than 200,000 clones, with 70% to 80% observed a single time. Sequencing was done on a sample of PBMCs. The receptors here all came from a man in his forties in good health and CMV-seronegative.

This sequence joins TRBV11-2 and TRBJ2-7; TRBD2 matches 13 bases. The CDR3 covers 16 residues. J lost 3 bases, V lost 2 bases, and 4 bases had no gene match. In germline, CDR1 is SGHAT, CDR2 FQNNGV. DNA for the CDR3: TGTGCCAGCAGCTTATTCGGACTAGCGGGAGTCTACGAGCAGTACTTC. Its translation: CASSLFGLAGVYEQYF.

The chain links TRBV28 to TRBJ1-3; D may be TRBD1 (5 bases). The V end lost 8 bases, the J end lost 1 base, and 12 bases lay between the germline ends. The germline gives CDR1 MDHEN, CDR2 SYDVKM. The CDR3 totals 14 residues. The CDR3 loop is CASSREISGNTIYF. The CDR3 region has the DNA TGTGCCAGCTCCAGGGAAATTTCTGGAAACACCATATATTTT.

Comment on this clone: Other DNA variants within this sample encode the same CDR3. This rearrangement joins TRBV20-1 to TRBJ2-7; D remains ambiguous. CDR1 and CDR2 (germline): DFQATT, SNEGSKA (reference sequence). V shed 3 bases and J shed 4 bases, with 7 bases lying between them. The CDR3 contains 11 residues. The CDR3 protein is CSASSGYEQYF. CDR3 DNA: TGCAGTGCTAGCTCGGGTTACGAGCAGTACTTC.

The CDR3 loop is CASRGDSSYNEQFF. CDR3 DNA: TGTGCCAGCAGAGGGGACAGCTCCTACAATGAGCAGTTCTTC. The gene calls are TRBV25-1 and TRBJ2-1; 7 bases map to TRBD1. Trimming took 6 bases from V and 0 from J; bases not matched to a gene: 2. CDR3 length equals 14 residues. CDR1 and CDR2 from the germline V gene are MGHDK and SYGVNS.

The CDR3 spells CASSRTGATEAFF. CDR3 in DNA: TGTGCCAGCAGTCGGACAGGCGCCACTGAAGCTTTCTTT. The J gene is TRBJ1-1, the V gene TRBV6-1; 7 nucleotides line up with TRBD1. Germline V gene sequence: CDR1 MNHNS, CDR2 SASEGT. The CDR3 runs 13 residues. Trimming took 5 bases from V and 4 from J; bases not matched to a gene: 4.

The chain employs TRBV9 and TRBJ2-1; 10 bases are a match to TRBD2. V dropped 1 base and J dropped 7; count of bases not matched to a gene: 5. This CDR3 is built from 15 residues. Germline CDR1 is SGDLS and CDR2 is YYNGEE. CDR3 sequence (DNA): TGTGCCAGCAGCGTAATTTCTAGCGGGAGAAATGAGCAGTTCTTC. Protein sequence: CASSVISSGRNEQFF.

The chain links TRBV6-1 to TRBJ2-3; D is perhaps TRBD1 (6 bases). CDR3 size: 14 residues. Trimming took 6 bases from V and 1 from J, leaving 11 bases between them. CDR1 MNHNS and CDR2 SASEGT come from the germline V gene. CDR3 sequence (DNA): TGTGCCAGCAGGGCGACAGGACGCACAGATACGCAGTATTTT. Translating it yields CASRATGRTDTQYF.

This chain uses TRBV28 with TRBJ2-1; 8 nucleotides align to TRBD2. V shed 7 bases, J shed 4 bases, and the junction held 3 bases outside the gene matches. The CDR3 loop spans 13 amino acids. CDR1 and CDR2 from the germline V gene are MDHEN and SYDVKM. The CDR3: CASMGLGYNEQFF. The CDR3 region has the DNA TGTGCCAGCATGGGACTAGGTTACAATGAGCAGTTCTTC.

V and J are TRBV28 and TRBJ1-6; maybe TRBD1 (6 bases). V shed 6 bases and J shed 8 bases, with 17 bases lying between them. There are 15 residues in the CDR3. The germline V gene has CDR1 MDHEN and CDR2 SYDVKM. CDR3 loop: CASSRTEGLYSPLHF. The CDR3 DNA reads as TGTGCCAGCAGCCGGACAGAGGGCCTATATTCACCCCTCCACTTT.

The gene calls are TRBV7-9 and TRBJ2-4; D possibly corresponds to TRBD2 (5 bases). CDR3 length: 15 amino acids. Trimming removed 5 bases from V and 1 base from J, with 12 bases in between. The germline V gene has CDR1 SEHNR and CDR2 FQNEAQ (reference sequence). Written as DNA, the CDR3 is TGTGCCAGCAGCCTCCTGGGAGCGGCCAAAAACATTCAGTACTTC. Residues: CASSLLGAAKNIQYF.

This clone was recorded once. Other DNA sequences in this specimen translate into the identical CDR3. The chain recombines TRBV5-1 with TRBJ2-1, with 12 bases aligning to TRBD2. Germline V lookup: CDR1 SGHRS, CDR2 YFSETQ. After removal of 5 bases from V and 4 bases from J, the junction contained 7 bases not matched to a gene. The CDR3 contains 16 residues. This CDR3 is CASSSRTSGIYNEQFF. The CDR3 nucleotides read TGCGCCAGCAGTTCCCGGACTAGCGGGATTTACAATGAGCAGTTCTTC. Full variable domain (remainder filled in from reference TRBV5-1 and TRBJ2-1): KAGVTQTPRYLIKTRGQQVTLSCSPISGHRSVSWYQQTPGQGLQFLFEYFSETQRNKGNFPGRFSGRQFSNSRSEMNVSTLELGDSALYLCASSSRTSGIYNEQFFGPGTRLTVL.

Only a few counts were recorded for this clone. J is TRBJ2-3 and V is TRBV14, with D possibly TRBD2 on 5 matching bases. Looked up from germline, CDR1 is SGHDN and CDR2 is FVKESK. The CDR3 has 16 amino acids. V was cut by 2 bases and J by 2 bases, with 14 bases left in between. CDR3 DNA sequence: TGTGCCAGCAGCCAACTTTCGGGGTGGGACACAGATACGCAGTATTTT. Protein sequence: CASSQLSGWDTDTQYF.